The T cell receptor beta chain described here comes from a study of Ad26.COV2.S vaccination and SARS-CoV-2 variants. Broader study findings: Vaccinees showed greater spike-specific TCR breadth than placebo recipients.

This clone was found once. What it binds is not known. This specimen includes other DNA sequences encoding the same CDR3. The CDR3 is 13 residues long. V was trimmed by 0 bases and J by 9 bases, leaving 6 bases between them. The treatment was: around 19 received Ad26.COV2.S at low or high dose, single or two shots; roughly 5 received placebo; per-sample allocation not given. Specimen acquisition occurred on day 63 following the initial vaccine or placebo injection. TCRdb's copy holds only in-frame clones and misses some; the assay was immunoSEQ multiplex PCR. The sample lists about 370,000 clones, about nine tenths occurring once.

This sequence was found in a person between 18 and 65 years old who received the Ad26.COV2.S COVID-19 vaccine or a placebo. The rearrangement uses TRBV12-3 or TRBV12-4 and TRBJ1-6, with D unclear. Sequenced here: peripheral blood, sampled in a trial of Ad26.COV2.S vaccine versus placebo. The CDR3 reads CASSLAPISPLHF. DNA of the CDR3: TGTGCCAGCAGTTTAGCTCCGATTTCACCCCTCCACTTT.